The entry below describes one T cell receptor (beta chain). The data originate from a study of blood T cell repertoires in COVID-19. Study as a whole: Collection of acute and convalescent COVID-19 samples took place in the United States, Italy and Spain.

CDR3 size: 12 residues. Germline CDR1 reads SGHNT; CDR2 reads YYREEE (reference sequence). Trimming removed 7 bases at V and 1 base at J, with 9 bases between. As processed by the authors: How many nucleated cells were present was estimated from reference gene primer amplification. Data came from immunoSEQ multiplex PCR; TCRdb stores just in-frame clones and leaves some out. V and J calls plus clone size are reproduced from that table; the DNA served to infer D and trimming. Of 200,000 to 250,000 clones detected, approximately 81% appear once; the ten largest clones hold just under 1%. The specimen was peripheral blood. V is TRBV5-4 and J is TRBJ2-7; weak D call: TRBD1 (6 bases). The TCR comes from a man aged 40-50 years with acute or convalescent COVID-19. The CDR3 region has the DNA TGTGCCAGCGCAGGGGATTCCTACGAGCAGTACTTC. It yields the protein CASAGDSYEQYF.